One sample yielded the 5 T cell receptor beta chains listed below, sequenced in a study of spatial heterogeneity in lung cancer (dated 2019 in TCRdb). The sample's time point, from its label and the paper: blood at routine non-recurrence follow-up after resection. Whole RNA extracted from tumor and nontumor lung tissue, or from cryopreserved PBMC samples, was used for TCR sequencing without cell sorting. To prepare the library, 5' RACE was applied. Sequencing was performed on a NextSeq 500. Using fastp trimming at Q25 and MiXCR clonotype assembly, TCRdb reanalyzed the public sequencing data and kept in-frame beta chains. Duplicate CDR3 protein sequences are folded into a single record with the most common DNA and genes. The sample has under 150,000 distinct CDR3 sequences on record, 12% of them singletons. The ten largest clones add up to 16% of the sample. The sample here was PBMCs, taken at follow-up. The source is a male donor with early-stage non-small cell lung cancer.

This clonotype came up a few times. This chain connects TRBV6-1 to TRBJ1-5; D is unresolved. CDR3 length equals 15 residues. The germline CDR1 and CDR2 sequences are MNHNS and SASEGT. V lost 0 bases, J lost 7 bases, and 13 bases lay in between. The CDR3 bases are TGTGCCAGCAGTGAAGCGCTTATAGGGCACCAGCCCCAGCATTTT. It is translated as CASSEALIGHQPQHF.

The chain couples TRBV11-2 to TRBJ2-1; perhaps D is TRBD1 or TRBD2 (5 bases each). This CDR3 is 16 amino acids long. Trimming stripped 5 bases from V and 0 bases from J, with 14 bases between. From germline, CDR1 is SGHAT and CDR2 FQNNGV. The DNA for the CDR3 is TGTGCCAGCAGCCGCCGGGACCTCATCTCCTACAATGAGCAGTTCTTC. Translating it yields CASSRRDLISYNEQFF.

In this sample, this clonotype turned up many times. The V call is TRBV19, the J call TRBJ2-3, with D unclear. The germline CDR1 and CDR2 sequences are LNHDA and SQIVND (reference sequence). V lost 3 bases and J 1 base, leaving 8 bases between the germline ends. The CDR3 covers 14 residues. CDR3 in DNA: TGTGCCAGTAGTATGTGGGGTCGCACAGATACGCAGTATTTT. Its translation is CASSMWGRTDTQYF.

This clonotype showed up just a few times. J is TRBJ2-5 and V is TRBV21-1; the DNA was not compared with TRBD1, the D call given in the table. TRBV21-1 is a known pseudogene. The CDR3 has 17 residues. CDR3 loop: CASSKPPRQGAQETQYF. The CDR3, as DNA: TGTGCCAGCAGCAAACCTCCCCGACAGGGGGCCCAAGAGACCCAGTACTTC.

This clonotype was counted between two and nine times. This chain connects TRBV6-1 to TRBJ2-7, with TRBD2 identical over 8 bases. Germline CDR1 is MNHNS and CDR2 is SASEGT. With V trimmed by 6 bases and J by 10 bases, 14 bases remained unmatched. This CDR3 contains 14 residues. For the CDR3, the DNA is TGTGCCAGCAGACCACGTAGCGGGGAAGGACCTCAGTACTTC. Its translation: CASRPRSGEGPQYF.